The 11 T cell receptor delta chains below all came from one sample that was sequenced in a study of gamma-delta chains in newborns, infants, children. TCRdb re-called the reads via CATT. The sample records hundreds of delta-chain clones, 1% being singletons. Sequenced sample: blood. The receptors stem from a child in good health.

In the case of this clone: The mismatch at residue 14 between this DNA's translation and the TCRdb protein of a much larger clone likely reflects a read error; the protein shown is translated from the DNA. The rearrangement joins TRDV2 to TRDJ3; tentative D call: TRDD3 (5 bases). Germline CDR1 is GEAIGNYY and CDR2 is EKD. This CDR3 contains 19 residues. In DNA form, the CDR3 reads TGTGCCTGTGACACCGTGGGGACGGGTGGCTCCTGGGACGCCCGACAGATGTTTTTC. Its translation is CACDTVGTGGSWDARQMFF.

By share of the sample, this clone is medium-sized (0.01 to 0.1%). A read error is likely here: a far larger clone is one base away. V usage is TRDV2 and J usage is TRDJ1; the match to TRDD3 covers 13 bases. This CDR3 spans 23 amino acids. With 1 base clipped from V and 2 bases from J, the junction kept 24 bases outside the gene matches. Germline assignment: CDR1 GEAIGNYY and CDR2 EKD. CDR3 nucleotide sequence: TGTGCCTGTGACACGCTTCCCTCCCCCCCCGTACTGGGGGATACGAGATGGACCGATAAACTCATCTTT. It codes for CACDTLPSPPVLGDTRWTDKLIF.

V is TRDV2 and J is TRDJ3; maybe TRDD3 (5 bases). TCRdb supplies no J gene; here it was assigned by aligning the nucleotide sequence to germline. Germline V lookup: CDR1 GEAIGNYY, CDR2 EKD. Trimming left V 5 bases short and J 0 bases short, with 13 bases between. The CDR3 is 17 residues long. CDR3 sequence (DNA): TGTGCCTGTGTTAGGGGGGCCTACTCCTGGGACACCCGACAGATGTTTTTC. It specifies CACVRGAYSWDTRQMFF.

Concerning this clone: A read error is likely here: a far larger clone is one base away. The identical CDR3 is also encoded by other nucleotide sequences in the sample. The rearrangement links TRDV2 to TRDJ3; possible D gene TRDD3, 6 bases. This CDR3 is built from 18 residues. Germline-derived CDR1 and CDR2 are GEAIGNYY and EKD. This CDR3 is CACDTAGGSSWDTRQMFF. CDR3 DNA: TGCGCCTGTGACACCGCCGGGGGAAGCTCCTGGGACACCCGACAGATGTTTTTC.

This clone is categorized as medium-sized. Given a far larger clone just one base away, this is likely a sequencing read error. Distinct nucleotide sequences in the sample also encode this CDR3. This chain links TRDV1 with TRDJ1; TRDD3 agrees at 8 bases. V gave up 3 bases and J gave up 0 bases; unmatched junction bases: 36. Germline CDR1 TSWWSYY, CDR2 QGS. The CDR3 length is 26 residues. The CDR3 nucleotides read TGTGCTCTTGGGGAGCTGAGATTCTTCTTACACACCCTCTACTGGGGGGAGCGCTTCTACACCGATAAACTCATCTTT. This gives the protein CALGELRFFLHTLYWGERFYTDKLIF.

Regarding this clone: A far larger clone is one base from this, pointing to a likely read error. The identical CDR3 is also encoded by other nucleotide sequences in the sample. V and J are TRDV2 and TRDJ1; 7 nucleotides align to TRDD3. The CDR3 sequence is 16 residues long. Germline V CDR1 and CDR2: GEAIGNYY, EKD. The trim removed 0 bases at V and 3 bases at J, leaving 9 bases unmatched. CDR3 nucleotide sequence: TGTGCCTGTGACACCGTTGGGGATAAACTCCCCGATAAACTCATCTTT. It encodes CACDTVGDKLPDKLIF.

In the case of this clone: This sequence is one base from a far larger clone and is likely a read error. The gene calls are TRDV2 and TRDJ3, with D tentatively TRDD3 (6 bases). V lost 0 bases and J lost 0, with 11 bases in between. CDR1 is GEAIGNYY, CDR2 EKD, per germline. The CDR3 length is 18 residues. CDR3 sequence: CACDTTGGSSWDTRQMFF. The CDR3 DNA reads TGTGCCTGTGACACCACCGGGGGAAGCTCCTGGGACACCCGACAGATGTTTTTC.

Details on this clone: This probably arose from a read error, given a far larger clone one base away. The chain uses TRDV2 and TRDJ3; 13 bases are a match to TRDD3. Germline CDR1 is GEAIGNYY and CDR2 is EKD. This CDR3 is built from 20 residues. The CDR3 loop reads CACGTVLGDTLSWDTRQMFF. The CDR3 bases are TGTGCCTGTGGCACCGTACTGGGGGATACGCTTTCCTGGGACACCCGACAGATGTTTTTC.

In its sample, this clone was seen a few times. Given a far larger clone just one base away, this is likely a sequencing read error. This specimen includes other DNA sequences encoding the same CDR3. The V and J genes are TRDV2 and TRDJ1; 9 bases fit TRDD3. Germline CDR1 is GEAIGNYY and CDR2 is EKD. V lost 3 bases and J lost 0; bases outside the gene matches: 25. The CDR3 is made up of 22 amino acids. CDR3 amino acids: CACDPLGDFHTRDTGYTDKLIF. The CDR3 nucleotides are TGTGCCTGTGACCCTCTGGGGGATTTTCACACCAGGGATACTGGGTACACCGATAAACTCATCTTT.

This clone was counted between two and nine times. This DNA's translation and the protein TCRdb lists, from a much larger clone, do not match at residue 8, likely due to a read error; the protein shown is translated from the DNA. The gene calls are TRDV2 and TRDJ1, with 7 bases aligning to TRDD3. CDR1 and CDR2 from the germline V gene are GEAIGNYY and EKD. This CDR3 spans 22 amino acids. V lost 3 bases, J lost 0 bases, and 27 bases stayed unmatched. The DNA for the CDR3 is TGTGCCTGTGACCCTCTGGGGAATTTTCATACCAGGGATACTGGGTACACCGATAAACTCATCTTT. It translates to CACDPLGNFHTRDTGYTDKLIF.

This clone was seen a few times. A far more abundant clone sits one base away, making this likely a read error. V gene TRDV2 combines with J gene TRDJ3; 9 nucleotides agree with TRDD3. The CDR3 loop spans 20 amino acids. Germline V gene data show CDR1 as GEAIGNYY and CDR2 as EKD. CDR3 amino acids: CACVLLLGEPHSWGTRQMFF. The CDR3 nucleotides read TGTGCCTGTGTCCTACTACTGGGGGAGCCGCACTCCTGGGGCACCCGACAGATGTTTTTC.